The entry below describes one TCR beta chain. The same CDR3 is also encoded by other DNA sequences in this sample. How the authors handled the data: From reference gene primer amplification, estimates of nucleated cell counts were derived. Here immunoSEQ multiplex PCR was the method, and the copy in TCRdb shows in-frame clones only, minus some. V and J calls and clone size are those listed in that table; D and trimming were worked out from the DNA. The data contain 110,000 or so clones, about four fifths of them singletons. This CDR3 contains 15 residues. J lost 4 bases, V lost 2 bases, and 4 bases had no gene match. Germline V gene sequence: CDR1 MNHEY, CDR2 SVGEGT. These data come from a study of blood T cell repertoires in COVID-19. Study-level information: PBMCs, B-cell-depleted T cells, or T cells provided the cDNA or gDNA that made up the material.

The sample was peripheral blood. V gene TRBV6-2 or TRBV6-3 combines with J gene TRBJ2-7; 11 bases agree with TRBD1. This clonotype was obtained from a human donor in a cohort sampled during active COVID-19. Here the CDR3 reads CASSYAGTGGYEQYF. CDR3 nucleotides: TGTGCCAGCAGTTACGCCGGGACAGGGGGTTACGAGCAGTACTTC.